One sample yielded the 22 T cell receptor beta chains listed below, sequenced in a study of tumor and adjacent non-tumor tissue in lung cancer. The template was RNA from unsorted bulk tissue. Distant lung tissue was collected more than 3 cm away from the tumor edge. Three rounds of nested PCR, following a modified ARM-PCR protocol, produced the TCRbeta library. MiXCR, applied by TCRdb to the multiplex PCR reads, yields one record per CDR3 protein. The sample has fewer than 100,000 distinct CDR3 sequences, 76% seen once. Sequencing was done on a sample of distant non-tumor lung tissue. Receptors originate from a woman between 45 and 65 years old with non-small cell lung cancer.

A word on this clonotype: One end of the junction varies from germline; a read error may be responsible. The CDR3, as DNA: TGCGCCAGCAGTGAACGGTCCGGGAGTGGGGCCAACGTCCTGAGTTTC. Translation: CASSERSGSGANVLSF. This chain connects TRBV6-1 to TRBJ2-6; possible D gene TRBD2, 6 bases. Looked up from germline, CDR1 is MNHNS and CDR2 is SASEGT. The CDR3 runs to 16 residues.

Notes on this clonotype: An end of the junction differs from the germline gene, which may be a read error. The chain links TRBV6-6 to TRBJ2-5, with a possible D match to TRBD2 (5 bases). This CDR3 contains 15 residues. The V gene's germline CDR1 is MNHNY and CDR2 SVGAGI (reference sequence). CDR3 sequence reads: CVSSPPDPARETQYF. CDR3 nucleotide sequence: TGTGTCAGCAGTCCCCCGGACCCAGCTAGGGAGACCCAATACTTC.

Details on this clonotype: At one of its ends the junction is not consistent with the germline gene, which may arise from a read error. The rearrangement links TRBV24-1 to TRBJ2-3, with 8 bases that match TRBD1. The V gene's germline CDR1 is KGHDR and CDR2 SFDVKD. CDR3 length equals 16 residues. The CDR3 loop is CVTTDFGQGSTDTQYF. CDR3 sequence (DNA): TGTGTCACCACTGACTTCGGACAGGGTAGCACAGATACGCAGTATTTT.

Regarding this clonotype: One end of the junction is discordant with germline, which a read error may explain. The chain carries TRBV11-1 and TRBJ2-7, with no clear D. The CDR3 loop spans 11 amino acids. Germline assignment: CDR1 SGHAT and CDR2 FQDESV (reference sequence). The CDR3 DNA sequence: TGTGCCAACAGCTTTTATGGCGAGCAGTACTTC. Its protein is CANSFYGEQYF.

This clonotype was recorded many times. This rearrangement joins TRBV7-8 to TRBJ1-5, with D perhaps matching TRBD1 (5 bases). Germline CDR1 is SGHVS and CDR2 is FQNEAQ. This CDR3 spans 14 amino acids. Trimming took 7 bases from V and 11 from J, leaving 21 bases between them. The CDR3 nucleotides read TGTGCCAGCACTAAGGGACGGACGCTGGGGGCCCAGCATTTT. This encodes CASTKGRTLGAQHF.

This chain joins TRBV5-1 and TRBJ2-5; a possible D gene is TRBD2 (6 bases). Germline V gives CDR1 SGHRS, CDR2 YFSETQ. V dropped 4 bases and J dropped 5 bases, with 21 bases sitting between them. The CDR3 consists of 16 residues. CDR3 DNA sequence: TGCGCCAGCAGCCCCTACCCGACTAGTGGGGGTGAGACCCAGTACTTC. It yields the protein CASSPYPTSGGETQYF.

This clonotype was seen ten or more times. The V gene is TRBV20-1, the J gene TRBJ2-5, with TRBD1 matching 11 bases. The trim removed 4 bases at V and 4 bases at J, leaving 8 bases unmatched. CDR3 size: 15 residues. Germline V gene lookup returns CDR1 DFQATT and CDR2 SNEGSKA (reference sequence). Here the CDR3 reads CSAIQGDRGGETQYF. Written as DNA, the CDR3 is TGCAGTGCTATCCAGGGGGACAGGGGGGGAGAGACCCAGTACTTC.

The J gene is TRBJ1-2, the V gene TRBV5-4; the D gene is possibly TRBD1 (5 bases). CDR3 length: 17 amino acids. The germline V and J ends were trimmed by 4 bases and 0 bases, with 19 bases remaining between them. Germline loops: CDR1 SGHNT, CDR2 YYREEE (reference sequence). The CDR3 bases are TGTGCCAGCAGCCTGGGGGGGGATGGCCAAGCTAACTATGGCTACACCTTC. This encodes CASSLGGDGQANYGYTF.

This chain connects TRBV4-2 to TRBJ1-2, with D possibly TRBD1 on 6 matching bases. Looked up from germline, CDR1 is LGHNA and CDR2 is YNFKEQ. The CDR3 totals 16 residues. With 4 bases removed from V and 6 bases from J, the gap between germline ends came to 21 bases. The CDR3 spells CASSPKGEGVIHGYTF. The CDR3, as DNA: TGTGCCAGCAGCCCTAAAGGGGAGGGGGTTATACATGGCTACACCTTC.

This clonotype was found once. The germline gene is not matched at one end of the junction; a read error may be the cause. The chain couples TRBV10-3 to TRBJ2-7; 8 positions agree with TRBD1. The CDR3 extends over 13 amino acids. Germline assignment: CDR1 ENHRY and CDR2 SYGVKD. This CDR3 reads CASRDRGSYEQYF. The CDR3 DNA reads as TGTGCCTCCCGCGACAGGGGCTCCTATGAGCAGTACTTC.

This clonotype showed up just a few times. One base away lies a much larger clone, so this may be a sequencing read error. The chain recombines TRBV6-6 with TRBJ1-4, with 8 positions matching TRBD1. From germline, CDR1 is MNHNY and CDR2 SVGAGI (reference sequence). This CDR3 comprises 14 residues. As DNA, the CDR3 is TGTGTCAGCAGTTCCCGGGACAGGAACGAAAAACTGTTTTTT. Its translation: CVSSSRDRNEKLFF.

About this clonotype itself: As the CDR3 is not closed by the conserved phenylalanine or tryptophan, this likely results from a read error. The chain links TRBV10-3 to TRBJ2-7; D is possibly TRBD2 (6 bases). The CDR3 runs 13 residues. Trimming cost V 2 bases and J 4 bases, with 9 bases left between them. Germline V gene data show CDR1 as ENHRY and CDR2 as SYGVKD. The CDR3 DNA sequence: TGTGCCATCAGTGAGGGGGGGAATTACGAGCAGTACCTC. Its protein is CAISEGGNYEQYL.

Note on this clonotype: Germline is not matched at one junction end, which may reflect a read error. This sequence joins TRBV29-1 and TRBJ2-7; no clear D. The length of the CDR3 is 15 residues. The V gene's germline CDR1 is SQVTM and CDR2 ANQGSEA. The CDR3 is CSVAPATADVYGQCF. CDR3 sequence (DNA): TGCAGCGTGGCCCCCGCGACCGCCGACGTCTACGGGCAGTGCTTC.

For this clonotype: The CDR3 does not close with the conserved phenylalanine or tryptophan, likely indicating a read error. The rearrangement links TRBV11-1 to TRBJ2-5; TRBD1 matches at 9 bases. Germline V lookup: CDR1 SGHAT, CDR2 FQDESV (reference sequence). The CDR3 spans 14 residues. CDR3 loop: CAGSPGQGVETQYL. CDR3 DNA: TGTGCCGGCAGCCCGGGACAGGGCGTTGAGACCCAGTACCTC.

In regard to this clonotype: The conserved final phenylalanine or tryptophan is absent from the CDR3, which likely points to a read error. The chain carries TRBV12-3 or TRBV12-4 and TRBJ1-4; 8 bases map to TRBD1. The CDR3 is 16 residues long. With V trimmed by 8 bases and J by 12 bases, 20 bases remained unmatched. The CDR3 is CASLPHKTGGGEELFL. Written as DNA, the CDR3 is TGTGCCAGCCTCCCCCACAAAACAGGGGGAGGAGAAGAACTGTTTTTA.

Concerning this clonotype itself: A read error may explain this, as a much larger clone is one base away. The rearrangement uses TRBV20-1 and TRBJ2-7; D gene ambiguous. CDR3 length equals 13 residues. The ends were cut back, 3 bases at V and 3 bases at J, with 12 bases in the middle. Germline CDR1 reads DFQATT; CDR2 reads SNEGSKA (reference sequence). CDR3 sequence: CSARAQTNYEQYF. The DNA for the CDR3 is TGCAGTGCTAGGGCACAGACAAACTACGAGCAGTACTTC.

On this clonotype: A much larger clone lies a single base off, so this may be a read error. The chain recombines TRBV5-1 with TRBJ2-2; D is tentatively TRBD1 or TRBD2 (5 bases each). Per germline, CDR1 SGHRS and CDR2 YFSETQ. This CDR3 is 17 amino acids long. This CDR3 reads CANSLVGGSWNTGELFF. CDR3 DNA: TGCGCCAACAGCTTGGTTGGGGGTTCGTGGAACACCGGGGAGCTGTTTTTT. The variable domain in full, with the rest retrieved from reference TRBV5-1 and TRBJ2-2, is KAGVTQTPRYLIKTRGQQVTLSCSPISGHRSVSWYQQTPGQGLQFLFEYFSETQRNKGNFPGRFSGRQFSNSRSEMNVSTLELGDSALYLCANSLVGGSWNTGELFFGEGSRLTVL.

Note on this clonotype: A junction boundary mismatches the germline segment, possibly from a read error. The chain links TRBV11-2 to TRBJ2-7; 8 nucleotides line up with TRBD1. The CDR3 is made up of 15 amino acids. The germline CDR1 and CDR2 sequences are SGHAT and FQNNGV. DNA for the CDR3: TGTGCCAGCAGCACCGGGACAGGACGCACCTACGAGCAGCACTTT. Amino acids: CASSTGTGRTYEQHF. Looking up the rest from reference TRBV11-2 and TRBJ2-7 gives the full variable domain: EAGVAQSPRYKIIEKRQSVAFWCNPISGHATLYWYQQILGQGPKLLIQFQNNGVVDDSQLPKDRFSAERLKGVDSTLKIQPAKLEDSAVYLCASSTGTGRTYEQHFGPGTRLTVT.

Comments on this clonotype: No conserved phenylalanine or tryptophan is present at the end of the CDR3, so a read error is the likely explanation. The V call is TRBV10-3, the J call TRBJ2-7, with a weak D call TRBD2 (6 bases). The germline CDR1 and CDR2 sequences are ENHRY and SYGVKD. Trimming removed 3 bases at V and 8 bases at J, with 17 bases between. The CDR3 has 14 residues. DNA of the CDR3: TGTGCCATCAGTGAAGGGACTCCCACCCATAAGCAGTACCTC. It specifies CAISEGTPTHKQYL.

This clonotype was seen just once. Being one base from a much bigger clone, this may be a read error. The chain recombines TRBV20-1 with TRBJ2-3; D remains ambiguous. Germline loops: CDR1 DFQATT, CDR2 SNEGSKA (reference sequence). The CDR3 runs to 14 residues. CDR3 residues: CGASVASLIDTQYF. The CDR3 DNA is TGCGGTGCCAGCGTGGCCTCCCTCATTGATACGCAGTATTTT.

Note on this clonotype: Germline and junction disagree at one end, which may indicate a read error. The rearrangement joins TRBV29-1 to TRBJ2-1; a weak D match, TRBD2 (5 bases). The CDR3 loop spans 12 amino acids. Germline CDR1 reads SQVTM; CDR2 reads ANQGSEA. The CDR3 DNA is TGCAGCGCTGAAGGCCTTAGCGATGAGCAGTTCTTC. Protein product: CSAEGLSDEQFF.

The CDR3 region has the DNA TGTGCCTCGAATAGGGGGAGTGGGTATATCGGGGAGCTGTTTTTT. Amino acids: CASNRGSGYIGELFF. This sequence joins TRBV6-1 and TRBJ2-2; maybe TRBD1 (6 bases). Trimming took 11 bases from V and 7 from J, leaving 23 bases between them. This CDR3 is built from 15 residues. Germline V gene lookup returns CDR1 MNHNS and CDR2 SASEGT.